This T cell receptor (beta chain) was profiled in a study of brain T cells in children with intractable seizures. Study results and limitations: Clones missing pre-surgery may reflect undersampling of that blood sample. Viral specificity was inferred only from CDR3 similarity; HCMV serostatus was unknown.

Sample time point: blood from clinic visit 5 months post-surgery; TSC patient then seizure free. Surgery cases with the highest brain T cell transcript signatures were chosen for sequencing. Before surgery, patients took at least one anti-epileptic drug. This CDR3 region has 15 residues. Germline lookup yields CDR1 LNHDA and CDR2 SQIVND (reference sequence). J was trimmed by 1 base and V by 5 bases; bases with no gene match: 5. Some clones are missing from TCRdb's copy, which holds only in-frame ones; the method was immunoSEQ multiplex PCR. Of 300,000 to 400,000 clones listed, over 90% are singletons. To note about this clone: The antigen remains undetermined.

This TCR came from a boy younger than two with tuberous sclerosis and intractable seizures. The rearrangement joins TRBV19 to TRBJ1-5, with TRBD1 matching over 7 bases. The sequencing used peripheral blood, collected about 5 months after surgery. The CDR3 reads CASSAGTVSNQPQHF. The CDR3 coding sequence is TGTGCCAGTAGTGCCGGGACAGTCAGCAATCAGCCCCAGCATTTT.